These 3 T cell receptor beta chains originate from one sample sequenced in a study of T cells in Graves' hyperthyroidism and ophthalmopathy. Researchers took RNA transcripts and amplified the TCR beta CDR3 regions from them. HTBI primers were employed in a first-round RT-PCR of the TCR CDR3. TCRdb re-derived calls from the multiplex PCR reads in MiXCR, one entry per CDR3 protein. The sample holds about 380,000 distinct CDR3 sequences, roughly 12% seen once. What was sequenced was blood. The receptors stem from a young man with Graves' hyperthyroidism that later progressed to Graves' ophthalmopathy.

This clonotype was seen repeatedly, ten times or more. The chain employs TRBV27 and TRBJ1-2; 10 bases agree with TRBD1. CDR3 length equals 14 residues. Germline-derived CDR1 and CDR2 are MNHEY and SMNVEV (reference sequence). V trimming: 2 bases; J trimming: 8 bases; junction bases outside the gene matches: 5. This CDR3 reads CASSLRTGGGGYTF. The CDR3 DNA sequence: TGTGCCAGCAGTTTAAGGACAGGGGGTGGCGGCTACACCTTC.

This clonotype came up a few times. One end of the junction is discordant with germline, which a read error may explain. The V call is TRBV11-3, the J call TRBJ1-6; D is undetermined. Germline loops: CDR1 SGHNT, CDR2 YENEEA. The CDR3 runs 15 residues. The CDR3 protein is CASSLGSSYYSPLHF. CDR3 in DNA: TGTGCCAGCAGCTTAGGGTCCAGCTATTATTCACCCCTCCACTTT.

This clonotype was seen repeatedly, ten times or more. The rearrangement links TRBV20-1 to TRBJ2-7; D gene uncertain. In germline, CDR1 is DFQATT, CDR2 SNEGSKA (reference sequence). Trimming took off 3 bases at V and 5 bases at J, with 11 bases between the two ends. The CDR3 consists of 12 residues. The CDR3 DNA reads as TGCAGTGCTAGGTTGCCTATGAACGAGCAGTACTTC. Encoded protein: CSARLPMNEQYF.